The 28 T cell receptor beta chains presented below share a single source sample, sequenced in a study of T cells in Graves' hyperthyroidism and ophthalmopathy. Regions amplified from RNA transcripts were the TCR beta CDR3 regions. When the TCR CDR3 underwent first-round RT-PCR, the HTBI primer set was used. Via MiXCR, TCRdb re-called the multiplex PCR reads, giving one row per CDR3 protein. The table shows 96,000 or so distinct CDR3 sequences, with over 50% occurring only once. The source material was blood. The receptors derive from a woman aged 40 to 49 with Graves' hyperthyroidism.

A remark on this clonotype: One junction end disagrees with the germline gene, perhaps due to a read error. This chain uses TRBV7-2 with TRBJ1-5; 9 bases match TRBD1. This CDR3 is 16 amino acids long. CDR1 and CDR2 from the germline V gene are SGHTA and FQGNSA. The CDR3 protein is CASSQATGGSNQPQHF. Here the CDR3 DNA reads TGCGCCAGCAGCCAGGCGACAGGGGGTAGCAATCAGCCCCAGCATTTT.

The V call is TRBV20-1, the J call TRBJ1-5; D may be TRBD1 (5 bases). V dropped 1 base and J dropped 11 bases, with 15 bases sitting between them. Germline V gene lookup returns CDR1 DFQATT and CDR2 SNEGSKA (reference sequence). The CDR3 sequence is 13 residues long. CDR3 nucleotides: TGCAGTGCTAGAGTCAGGCCAGGGATGTCCCAGCATTTT. It translates to CSARVRPGMSQHF.

In this sample, this clonotype turned up many times. The gene calls are TRBV28 and TRBJ1-2; no clear D. Germline loops: CDR1 MDHEN, CDR2 SYDVKM. V shed 5 bases and J shed 4 bases, with 8 bases lying between them. This CDR3 contains 12 residues. The CDR3 is CASSDPLYGYTF. The CDR3, as DNA: TGTGCCAGCAGTGACCCTCTCTATGGCTACACCTTC.

This chain uses TRBV12-3 or TRBV12-4 with TRBJ1-6, with 7 bases that match TRBD1. The V gene end was trimmed by 3 bases and the J gene end by 6 bases; junction bases not matched to a gene: 5. The CDR3 runs to 15 residues. The CDR3: CASSFVKGANSPLHF. The CDR3 DNA reads as TGTGCCAGCAGTTTTGTTAAGGGGGCTAATTCACCCCTCCACTTT.

This sequence joins TRBV10-3 and TRBJ1-6; D gene uncertain. The CDR3 runs 13 residues. Germline V gene data show CDR1 as ENHRY and CDR2 as SYGVKD. V was clipped by 7 bases and J by 13 bases, with 17 bases between them. The CDR3 DNA reads TGTGCCATCACCCCTGGAGAGGATCAGCCCCTCCACTTT. Its protein product is CAITPGEDQPLHF.

This clonotype occurred a few times. The chain is built from TRBV29-1 and TRBJ2-5; either TRBD1 or TRBD2 may supply D (6 bases each). The CDR3 totals 12 residues. The germline V gene encodes CDR1 SQVTM and CDR2 ANQGSEA. With 5 bases removed from V and 9 bases from J, the gap between germline ends came to 16 bases. In DNA form, the CDR3 reads TGCAGCGTTATCTATCCGGGGGCCGCCCAGTACTTC. The encoded protein is CSVIYPGAAQYF.

At least ten counts were recorded for this clonotype. The chain recombines TRBV6-5 with TRBJ1-1; D unclear. The V end was cut by 6 bases, the J end by 4 bases, with 15 bases between. This CDR3 region has 14 residues. Germline CDR1 and CDR2: MNHEY and SVGAGI. The CDR3 DNA sequence: TGTGCCAGCAGCACGGACGCGTGGGGCACTGAAGCTTTCTTT. Its protein product is CASSTDAWGTEAFF.

This rearrangement joins TRBV5-1 to TRBJ2-5; 10 bases map to TRBD2. After removal of 4 bases from V and 5 bases from J, the junction contained 11 bases not matched to a gene. The CDR3 has 16 amino acids. Germline CDR1 reads SGHRS; CDR2 reads YFSETQ. CDR3 region: CASSRLAGPDRETQYF. Written as DNA, the CDR3 is TGCGCCAGCAGCCGACTAGCGGGCCCCGATCGGGAGACCCAGTACTTC. Filled out from reference TRBV5-1 and TRBJ2-5, the complete variable domain reads KAGVTQTPRYLIKTRGQQVTLSCSPISGHRSVSWYQQTPGQGLQFLFEYFSETQRNKGNFPGRFSGRQFSNSRSEMNVSTLELGDSALYLCASSRLAGPDRETQYFGPGTRLLVL.

This chain links TRBV7-9 with TRBJ1-2; D remains unclear. In germline, CDR1 is SEHNR, CDR2 FQNEAQ (reference sequence). This CDR3 comprises 11 residues. Trimming removed 5 bases at V and 7 bases at J, with 8 bases between. The CDR3 here is CASSEGSGYTF. CDR3 DNA: TGTGCCAGCAGCGAGGGATCTGGCTACACCTTC.

About this clonotype itself: This clone may be a read error of a much larger clone one base away. V is TRBV10-3 and J is TRBJ1-1; D uncertain. The V gene's germline CDR1 is ENHRY and CDR2 SYGVKD. The germline V and J ends were trimmed by 4 bases and 5 bases, with 5 bases remaining between them. The CDR3 runs 11 residues. The CDR3 spells CAISVETEAFF. CDR3 coding DNA: TGTGCCATCAGTGTGGAAACTGAAGCTTTCTTT.

The V call is TRBV12-3 or TRBV12-4, the J call TRBJ2-3; D may be TRBD2 (5 bases). V was shortened by 5 bases and J by 5 bases, with 17 bases between the two germline ends. There are 15 residues in the CDR3. The CDR3 DNA sequence: TGTGCCAGCAGTCCGACTCCATGGGCGGGAGATACGCAGTATTTT. Protein product: CASSPTPWAGDTQYF.

This clonotype was recorded many times. The chain links TRBV7-2 to TRBJ2-3; 9 positions match TRBD2. CDR3 length equals 15 residues. Germline V gene lookup returns CDR1 SGHTA and CDR2 FQGNSA. J gave up 2 bases and V 6 bases, and 6 bases lay outside the gene matches. CDR3 nucleotides: TGTGCCAGCAGACAAAGCGGGGGGTCCACAGATACGCAGTATTTT. Its protein product is CASRQSGGSTDTQYF.

Many counts were recorded for this clonotype. The chain links TRBV7-2 to TRBJ2-3; 7 bases map to TRBD2. V lost 7 bases to trimming and J lost 2 bases; unmatched junction nucleotides: 6. The CDR3 consists of 14 residues. Per germline, CDR1 SGHTA and CDR2 FQGNSA. CDR3 sequence reads: CASKLAEATDTQYF. CDR3 coding DNA: TGTGCCAGCAAGCTAGCGGAGGCCACAGATACGCAGTATTTT.

This rearrangement joins TRBV5-1 to TRBJ1-1; D remains ambiguous. Trimming cost V 3 bases and J 0 bases, with 9 bases left between them. The germline CDR1 and CDR2 sequences are SGHRS and YFSETQ. There are 14 residues in the CDR3. The CDR3 reads CASSSGNVNTEAFF. The CDR3, as DNA: TGCGCCAGCAGCTCGGGGAACGTGAACACTGAAGCTTTCTTT.

On this clonotype: Mismatch with germline at one junction end may stem from a read error. The chain couples TRBV7-8 to TRBJ2-7; 10 bases align to TRBD2. CDR3 length: 15 residues. Germline V gene lookup returns CDR1 SGHVS and CDR2 FQNEAQ. The CDR3 DNA follows: TGTGCCAGCAGCATGACAGCGGGAGGGCGGTACGGGCAGTACTTC. This codes for CASSMTAGGRYGQYF.

The chain carries TRBV5-1 and TRBJ1-5; D is uncertain. Germline CDR1 SGHRS, CDR2 YFSETQ. The CDR3 contains 12 residues. Here the CDR3 DNA reads TGCCCGACAAAGGGAGGCAATCAGCCCCAGCATTTT. Protein sequence: CPTKGGNQPQHF.

This clonotype was counted ten times or more. V usage is TRBV20-1 and J usage is TRBJ2-5; unclear D gene. Germline V gives CDR1 DFQATT, CDR2 SNEGSKA (reference sequence). The CDR3 has 12 residues. V dropped 3 bases and J dropped 4 bases, with 9 bases sitting between them. The CDR3 loop reads CSASPQLETQYF. In DNA form, the CDR3 reads TGCAGTGCTAGCCCTCAGCTAGAGACCCAGTACTTC.

CDR3 in DNA: TGCAGTGCTAGAGACCGGGTTGGACAGCCCCAGCATTTT. Its protein product is CSARDRVGQPQHF. The chain is built from TRBV20-1 and TRBJ1-5, with no clear D. Germline CDR1 is DFQATT and CDR2 is SNEGSKA (reference sequence). V lost 0 bases to trimming and J lost 7 bases, with 10 bases between them. The CDR3 is 13 amino acids.

The gene calls are TRBV20-1 and TRBJ2-7; no firm D call. Trimming stripped 7 bases from V and 2 bases from J, with 12 bases between. The CDR3 is made up of 12 amino acids. Per germline, CDR1 DFQATT and CDR2 SNEGSKA (reference sequence). CDR3 residues: CSVAQKAYEQYF. The CDR3, as DNA: TGCAGTGTGGCCCAGAAAGCCTACGAGCAGTACTTC.

The chain recombines TRBV27 with TRBJ2-7; a possible D gene is TRBD1 (7 bases). This CDR3 region has 16 residues. Germline V gene lookup returns CDR1 MNHEY and CDR2 SMNVEV (reference sequence). Trimming cost V 0 bases and J 3 bases, with 15 bases left between them. The CDR3 nucleotides read TGTGCCAGCAGTTTATCGACAGGGAGGATCCACTACGAGCAGTACTTC. It codes for CASSLSTGRIHYEQYF.

This clonotype was seen many times. The chain is built from TRBV9 and TRBJ1-2; D is undetermined. Trimming took off 4 bases at V and 4 bases at J, with 11 bases between the two ends. Germline V CDR1 and CDR2: SGDLS, YYNGEE. The CDR3 extends over 13 amino acids. CDR3 nucleotide sequence: TGTGCCAGCAGCCAGTCAGTTAGCTATGGCTACACCTTC. This gives the protein CASSQSVSYGYTF.

The table lists this clonotype with many counts. The chain joins TRBV9 to TRBJ1-3; D is perhaps TRBD1 (5 bases). The germline V and J ends were trimmed by 0 bases and 2 bases, with 9 bases remaining between them. The CDR3 covers 15 residues. CDR1 is SGDLS and CDR2 is YYNGEE in the germline V gene. The CDR3 loop reads CASSVVPGAGNTIYF. CDR3 in DNA: TGTGCCAGCAGCGTAGTTCCGGGGGCTGGAAACACCATATATTTT. The full variable domain, its missing parts supplied by reference TRBV9 and TRBJ1-3, is DSGVTQTPKHLITATGQRVTLRCSPRSGDLSVYWYQQSLDQGLQFLIQYYNGEERAKGNILERFSAQQFPDLHSELNLSSLELGDSALYFCASSVVPGAGNTIYFGEGSWLTVV.

Turning to this clonotype: At one end the junction does not follow the germline gene, possibly because of a read error. This rearrangement joins TRBV20-1 to TRBJ2-3, with 11 nucleotides matching TRBD2. Germline CDR1 and CDR2: DFQATT and SNEGSKA (reference sequence). The length of the CDR3 is 16 residues. The CDR3 loop is CNAIETSGTAGDTQYF. DNA for the CDR3: TGCAATGCTATTGAGACTAGCGGGACGGCTGGGGATACGCAGTATTTT.

This clonotype occurred a few times. As DNA, the CDR3 is TGTGCCAGCTCAAGTCCGGGGGGGGCCCGGACTGAAGCTTTCTTT. It yields the protein CASSSPGGARTEAFF. The rearrangement uses TRBV5-5 and TRBJ1-1; tentative D call: TRBD1 (6 bases). The V gene lost 7 bases and the J gene lost 5 bases, with 21 bases spanning the gap. CDR3 length equals 15 residues. Germline V gene data show CDR1 as SGHKS and CDR2 as YYEKEE (reference sequence). The whole variable domain, remainder taken from reference TRBV5-5 and TRBJ1-1, is DAGVTQSPTHLIKTRGQQVTLRCSPISGHKSVSWYQQVLGQGPQFIFQYYEKEERGRGNFPDRFSARQFPNYSSELNVNALLLGDSALYLCASSSPGGARTEAFFGQGTRLTVV.

The table lists this clonotype with many counts. Written as DNA, the CDR3 is TGTGCCAGTACGCCCCCCTTAGGGAGGGGAGACACCGGGGAGCTGTTTTTT. This gives the protein CASTPPLGRGDTGELFF. V and J are TRBV19 and TRBJ2-2; 7 bases are a match to TRBD2. CDR1 is LNHDA and CDR2 is SQIVND in the germline V gene (reference sequence). Trimming cost V 7 bases and J 3 bases; bases outside gene matches: 14. The CDR3 length is 17 residues.

This clonotype showed up many times. V usage is TRBV4-1 and J usage is TRBJ2-7, with 7 nucleotides matching TRBD2. This CDR3 has 16 residues. Germline CDR1 and CDR2: MGHRA and YSYEKL. J lost 3 bases, V lost 1 base, and 9 bases had no gene match. This CDR3 reads CASSQVGPGEGYEQYF. The CDR3 coding sequence is TGCGCCAGCAGCCAAGTTGGTCCCGGGGAGGGCTACGAGCAGTACTTC.

This chain joins TRBV20-1 and TRBJ1-1, with 8 positions matching TRBD1. The CDR3 consists of 12 residues. From germline, CDR1 is DFQATT and CDR2 SNEGSKA (reference sequence). The J segment lost 9 bases and the V segment lost 5 bases, leaving 8 bases of the junction unmatched. This chain's CDR3 is CSAATGTGKAFF. The CDR3 DNA is TGCAGTGCTGCGACAGGGACAGGCAAAGCTTTCTTT.

Comment on this clonotype: One end of the junction is discordant with germline, which a read error may explain. V usage is TRBV7-8 and J usage is TRBJ2-7; the D gene is possibly TRBD2 (6 bases). This CDR3 is 15 amino acids long. Germline lookup yields CDR1 SGHVS and CDR2 FQNEAQ. The CDR3 reads CTSSLGAGPAYEQYF. DNA for the CDR3: TGTACCAGCAGCTTAGGGGCGGGACCTGCCTACGAGCAGTACTTC.